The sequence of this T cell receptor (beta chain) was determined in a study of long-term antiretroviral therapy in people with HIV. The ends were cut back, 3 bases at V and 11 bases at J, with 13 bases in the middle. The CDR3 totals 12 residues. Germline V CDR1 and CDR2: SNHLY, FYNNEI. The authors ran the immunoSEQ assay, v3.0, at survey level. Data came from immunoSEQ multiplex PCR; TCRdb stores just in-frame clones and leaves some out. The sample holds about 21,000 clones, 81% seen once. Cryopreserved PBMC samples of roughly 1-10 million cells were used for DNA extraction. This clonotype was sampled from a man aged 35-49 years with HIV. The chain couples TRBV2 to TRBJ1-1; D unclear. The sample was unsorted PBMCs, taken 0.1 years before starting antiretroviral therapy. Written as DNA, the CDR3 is TGTGCCAGCAGTGATGACCTACAACCGGCTTTCTTT. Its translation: CASSDDLQPAFF.